This entry concerns a single TCR beta chain. The table lists this clonotype with a few counts. It lacks a known antigen. No clone much larger than this one lies a single base away; base qualities are absent. This sample is part of a study of CD8 T cells in ankylosing spondylitis (dated 2017 in TCRdb). In the study overall: To find TCR variants linked to disease, the study profiled T cell receptor beta repertoires in ankylosing spondylitis patients and healthy donors. The whole study cohort included over a hundred healthy donors and roughly 24 ankylosing spondylitis patients. Peripheral blood was sampled, and synovial fluid was additionally collected from ankylosing spondylitis patients. What the study reported, not specific to this receptor: Some motif variants had previously been reported in the synovial fluid and blood of reactive arthritis patients, which suggests shared mechanisms of disease initiation. The disease-linked clones showed a CD8+ phenotype and occurred at relatively low frequencies in peripheral blood. Blood from ankylosing spondylitis patients appeared to be characterized by a TCR beta motif made up of seven or eight highly homologous amino acid variants. According to the report, matched synovial fluid samples from ankylosing spondylitis patients were significantly enriched for the disease-linked clones.

The junction shows trimming of 5 bases on V and 9 bases on J, and the gene matches do not reach 12 bases of it. The CDR3 has 14 amino acids, counting the end cysteine and phenylalanine. The read is trimmed to its CDR3 DNA, 42 bases read in frame from base 1. From the germline V gene (reference sequence), CDR1 is MNHEY and CDR2 is SMNVEV. The instrument given in TCRdb is Illumina HiSeq 2500. Quantitative 5'-RACE with molecular barcodes was used to prepare TCR beta libraries. The authors' analysis ran thus. A new computational method based on a probabilistic model of VDJ rearrangement was used to identify disease-linked TCR variants. The public reads were run again by TCRdb, first through fastp at Q25 and then through MiXCR, and only productive beta chains were kept. CDR3 protein duplicates are merged, each entry listing the most common genes and DNA. Clone size and V and J calls follow TCRdb, not the original study. For this sample the table gives some 300,000 distinct CDR3 sequences, of which less than 25% were detected only once. 3.5% of the sample lies in the top ten.

Specimen: blood, either unsorted or a sorted T cell fraction (not recorded which). The rearrangement joined TRBV27 to TRBJ2-5; 7 bases in between match TRBD1. The receptor comes from a female donor with ankylosing spondylitis or in good health (not recorded which). The CDR3 corresponds to CASSRGQVGEAQYF. Here is the DNA: TGTGCCAGCAGTAGAGGACAGGTCGGTGAGGCCCAGTACTTC.